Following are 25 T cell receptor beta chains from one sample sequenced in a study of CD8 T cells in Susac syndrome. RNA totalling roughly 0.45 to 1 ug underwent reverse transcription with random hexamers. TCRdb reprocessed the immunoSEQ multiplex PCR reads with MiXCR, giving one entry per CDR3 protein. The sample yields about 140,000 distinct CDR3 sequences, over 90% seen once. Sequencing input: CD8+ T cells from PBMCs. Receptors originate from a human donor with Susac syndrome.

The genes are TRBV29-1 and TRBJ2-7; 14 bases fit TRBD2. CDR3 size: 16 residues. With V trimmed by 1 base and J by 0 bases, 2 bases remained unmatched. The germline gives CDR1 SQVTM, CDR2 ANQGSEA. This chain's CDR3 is CSVEGLAGGVSYEQYF. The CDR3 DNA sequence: TGCAGCGTTGAAGGACTAGCGGGAGGGGTCTCCTACGAGCAGTACTTC.

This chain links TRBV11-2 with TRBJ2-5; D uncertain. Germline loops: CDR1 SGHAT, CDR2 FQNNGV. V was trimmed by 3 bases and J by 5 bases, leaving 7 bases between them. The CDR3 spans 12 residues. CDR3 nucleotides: TGTGCCAGCAGCTTTCAATCCGAGACCCAGTACTTC. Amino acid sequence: CASSFQSETQYF.

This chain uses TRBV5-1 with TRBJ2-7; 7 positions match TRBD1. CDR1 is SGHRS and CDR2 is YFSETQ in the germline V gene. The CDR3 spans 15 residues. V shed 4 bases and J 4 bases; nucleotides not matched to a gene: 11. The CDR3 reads CASSPGTVGIYEQYF. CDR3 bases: TGCGCCAGCAGCCCCGGGACAGTGGGGATTTACGAGCAGTACTTC.

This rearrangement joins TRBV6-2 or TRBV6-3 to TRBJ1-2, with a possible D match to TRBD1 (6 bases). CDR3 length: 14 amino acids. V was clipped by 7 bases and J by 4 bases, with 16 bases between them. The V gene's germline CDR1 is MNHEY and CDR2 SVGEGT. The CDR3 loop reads CASKLSGASYGYTF. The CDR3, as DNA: TGTGCCAGCAAGCTCTCAGGGGCGTCCTATGGCTACACCTTC.

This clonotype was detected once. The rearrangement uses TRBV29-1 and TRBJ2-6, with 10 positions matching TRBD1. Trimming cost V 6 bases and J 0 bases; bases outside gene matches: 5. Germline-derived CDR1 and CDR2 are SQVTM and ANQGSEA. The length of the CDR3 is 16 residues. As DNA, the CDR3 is TGCAGCGTCGGGACAGGGGAGAACTCTGGGGCCAACGTCCTGACTTTC. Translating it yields CSVGTGENSGANVLTF.

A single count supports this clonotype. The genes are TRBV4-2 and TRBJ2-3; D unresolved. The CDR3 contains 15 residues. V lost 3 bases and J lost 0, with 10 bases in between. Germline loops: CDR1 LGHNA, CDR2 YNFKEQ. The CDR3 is CASSHGPLSTDTQYF. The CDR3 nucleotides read TGTGCCAGCAGCCACGGCCCACTAAGCACAGATACGCAGTATTTT.

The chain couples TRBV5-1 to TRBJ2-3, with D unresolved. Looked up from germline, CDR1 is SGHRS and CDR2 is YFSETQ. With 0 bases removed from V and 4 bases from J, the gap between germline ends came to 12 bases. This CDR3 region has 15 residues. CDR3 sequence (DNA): TGCGCCAGCAGCTTGGTATCAACTTGGGCAGATACGCAGTATTTT. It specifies CASSLVSTWADTQYF. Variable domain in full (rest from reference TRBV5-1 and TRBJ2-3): KAGVTQTPRYLIKTRGQQVTLSCSPISGHRSVSWYQQTPGQGLQFLFEYFSETQRNKGNFPGRFSGRQFSNSRSEMNVSTLELGDSALYLCASSLVSTWADTQYFGPGTRLTVL.

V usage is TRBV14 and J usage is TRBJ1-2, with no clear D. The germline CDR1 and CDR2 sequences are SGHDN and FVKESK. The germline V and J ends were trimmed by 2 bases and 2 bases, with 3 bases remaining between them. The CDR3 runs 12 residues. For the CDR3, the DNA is TGTGCCAGCAGCCAAAGGAACTATGGCTACACCTTC. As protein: CASSQRNYGYTF.

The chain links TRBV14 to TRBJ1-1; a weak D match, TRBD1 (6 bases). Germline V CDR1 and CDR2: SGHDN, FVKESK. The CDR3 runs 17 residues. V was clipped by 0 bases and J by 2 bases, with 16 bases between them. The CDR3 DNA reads TGTGCCAGCAGCCAAGATCTAGGTTTCAGGGGAAACACTGAAGCTTTCTTT. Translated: CASSQDLGFRGNTEAFF.

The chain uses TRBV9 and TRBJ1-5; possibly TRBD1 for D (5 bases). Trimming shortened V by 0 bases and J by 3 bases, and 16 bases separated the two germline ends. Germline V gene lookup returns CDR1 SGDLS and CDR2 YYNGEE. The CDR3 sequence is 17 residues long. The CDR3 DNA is TGTGCCAGCAGCGTAGGCGACAGATCCCTGAACAATCAGCCCCAGCATTTT. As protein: CASSVGDRSLNNQPQHF.

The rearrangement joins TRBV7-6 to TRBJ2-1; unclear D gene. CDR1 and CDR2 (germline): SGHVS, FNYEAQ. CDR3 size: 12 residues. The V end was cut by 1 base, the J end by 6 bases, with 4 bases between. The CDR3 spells CASSLVGNEQFF. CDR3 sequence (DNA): TGTGCCAGCAGCTTAGTTGGCAATGAGCAGTTCTTC.

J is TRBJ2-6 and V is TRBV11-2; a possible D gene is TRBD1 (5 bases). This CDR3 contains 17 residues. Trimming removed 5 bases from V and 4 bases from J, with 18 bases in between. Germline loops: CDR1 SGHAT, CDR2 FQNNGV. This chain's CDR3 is CASSPFRPGLGANVLTF. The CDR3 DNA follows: TGTGCCAGCAGCCCATTTCGCCCAGGGCTCGGGGCCAACGTCCTGACTTTC. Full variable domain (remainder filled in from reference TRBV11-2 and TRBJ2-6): EAGVAQSPRYKIIEKRQSVAFWCNPISGHATLYWYQQILGQGPKLLIQFQNNGVVDDSQLPKDRFSAERLKGVDSTLKIQPAKLEDSAVYLCASSPFRPGLGANVLTFGAGSRLTVL.

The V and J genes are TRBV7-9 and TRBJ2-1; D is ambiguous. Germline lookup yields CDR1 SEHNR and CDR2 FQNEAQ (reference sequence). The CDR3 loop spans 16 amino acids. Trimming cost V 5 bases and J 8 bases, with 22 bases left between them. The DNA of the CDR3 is TGTGCCAGCAGCCCCTTAGTCCCTTTGAAAGTCGATGAGCAGTTCTTC. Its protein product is CASSPLVPLKVDEQFF. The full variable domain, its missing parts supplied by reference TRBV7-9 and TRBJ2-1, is DTGVSQNPRHKITKRGQNVTFRCDPISEHNRLYWYRQTLGQGPEFLTYFQNEAQLEKSRLLSDRFSAERPKGSFSTLEIQRTEQGDSAMYLCASSPLVPLKVDEQFFGPGTRLTVL.

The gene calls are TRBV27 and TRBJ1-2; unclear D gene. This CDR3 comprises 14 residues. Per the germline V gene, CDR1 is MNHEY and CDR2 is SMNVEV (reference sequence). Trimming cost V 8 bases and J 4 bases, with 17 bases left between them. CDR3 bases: TGTGCCAGCGGGTCCCCGTTGGACTTCTATGGCTACACCTTC. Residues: CASGSPLDFYGYTF.

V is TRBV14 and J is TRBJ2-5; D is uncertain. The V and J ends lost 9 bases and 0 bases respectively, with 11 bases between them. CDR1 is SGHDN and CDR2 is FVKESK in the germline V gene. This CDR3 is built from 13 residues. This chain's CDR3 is CASRPLYQETQYF. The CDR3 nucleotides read TGTGCCAGTCGGCCATTGTACCAAGAGACCCAGTACTTC.

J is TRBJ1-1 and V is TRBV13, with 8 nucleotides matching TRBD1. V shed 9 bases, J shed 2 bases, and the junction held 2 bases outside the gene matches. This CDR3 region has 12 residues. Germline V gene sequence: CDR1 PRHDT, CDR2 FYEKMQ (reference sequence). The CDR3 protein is CASGQGNTEAFF. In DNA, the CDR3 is TGTGCCAGTGGACAGGGAAACACTGAAGCTTTCTTT.

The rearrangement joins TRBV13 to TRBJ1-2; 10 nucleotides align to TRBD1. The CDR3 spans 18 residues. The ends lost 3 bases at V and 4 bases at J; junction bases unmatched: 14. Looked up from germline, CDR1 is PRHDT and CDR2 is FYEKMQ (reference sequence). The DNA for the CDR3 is TGTGCCAGCAGCTTCCCCAATACAGACAGGGGGCAAGGCTATGGCTACACCTTC. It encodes CASSFPNTDRGQGYGYTF.

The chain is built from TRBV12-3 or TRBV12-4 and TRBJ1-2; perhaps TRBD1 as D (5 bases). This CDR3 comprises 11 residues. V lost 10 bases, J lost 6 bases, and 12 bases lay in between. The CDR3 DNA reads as TGTGCCACCAAAATCAGGGATGGCTACACCTTC. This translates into CATKIRDGYTF.

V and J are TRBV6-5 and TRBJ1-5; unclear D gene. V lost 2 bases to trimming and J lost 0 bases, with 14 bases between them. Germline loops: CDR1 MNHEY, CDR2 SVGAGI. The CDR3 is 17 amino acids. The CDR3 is CASSYTPTDYSNQPQHF. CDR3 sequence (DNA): TGTGCCAGCAGTTACACTCCGACGGACTATAGCAATCAGCCCCAGCATTTT.

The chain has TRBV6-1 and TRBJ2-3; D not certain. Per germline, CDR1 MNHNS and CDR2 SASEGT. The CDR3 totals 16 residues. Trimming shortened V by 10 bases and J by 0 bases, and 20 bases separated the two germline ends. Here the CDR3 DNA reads TGTGCCACCGCCGGGCCAGGACCATATAGCACAGATACGCAGTATTTT. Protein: CATAGPGPYSTDTQYF.

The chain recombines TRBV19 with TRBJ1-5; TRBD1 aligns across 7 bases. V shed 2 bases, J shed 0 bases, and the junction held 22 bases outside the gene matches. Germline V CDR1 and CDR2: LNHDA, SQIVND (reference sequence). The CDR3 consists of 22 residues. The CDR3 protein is CASSINSGQDSIQRYSNQPQHF. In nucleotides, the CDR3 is TGTGCCAGTAGTATAAACTCCGGACAGGACAGCATCCAACGATATAGCAATCAGCCCCAGCATTTT.

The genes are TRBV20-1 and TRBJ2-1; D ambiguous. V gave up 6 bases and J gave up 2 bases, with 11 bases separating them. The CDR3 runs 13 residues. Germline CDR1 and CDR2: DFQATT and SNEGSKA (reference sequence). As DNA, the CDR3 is TGCAGTGCAAAACCTCGGGCCTACAATGAGCAGTTCTTC. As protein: CSAKPRAYNEQFF.

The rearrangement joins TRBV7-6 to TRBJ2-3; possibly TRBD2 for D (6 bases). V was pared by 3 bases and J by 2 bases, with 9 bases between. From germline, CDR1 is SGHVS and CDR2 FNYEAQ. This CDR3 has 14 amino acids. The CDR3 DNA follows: TGTGCCAGCAGCTTTCAGGGACTCACAGATACGCAGTATTTT. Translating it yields CASSFQGLTDTQYF. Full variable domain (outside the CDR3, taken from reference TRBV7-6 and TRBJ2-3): GAGVSQSPRYKVTKRGQDVALRCDPISGHVSLYWYRQALGQGPEFLTYFNYEAQQDKSGLPNDRFSAERPEGSISTLTIQRTEQRDSAMYRCASSFQGLTDTQYFGPGTRLTVL.

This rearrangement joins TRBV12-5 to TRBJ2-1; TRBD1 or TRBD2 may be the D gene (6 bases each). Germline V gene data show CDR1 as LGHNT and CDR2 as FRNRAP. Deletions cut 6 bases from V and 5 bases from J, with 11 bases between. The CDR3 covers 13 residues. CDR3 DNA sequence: TGTGCTAGTGGGACAGGCGGGGACAATGAGCAGTTCTTC. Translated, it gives CASGTGGDNEQFF.

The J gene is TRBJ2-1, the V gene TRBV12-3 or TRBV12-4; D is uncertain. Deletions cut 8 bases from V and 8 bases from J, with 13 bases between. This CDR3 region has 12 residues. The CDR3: CASVYGGHEQFF. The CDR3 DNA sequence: TGTGCCAGCGTTTATGGCGGCCATGAGCAGTTCTTC.